This TCR beta chain was sequenced for a study of cytomegalovirus exposure and HLA in healthy donors. Study-wide results and limits: Within the data, a cluster of highly shared sequence variants was likely a sequencing artifact.

Points on this clone: Its antigen is currently unknown.

The germline CDR1 and CDR2 sequences are LNHDA and SQIVND (reference sequence). Unmatched junction bases numbered 11, after V lost 4 bases and J lost 9 bases. The CDR3 is made up of 15 amino acids. Primers included in the PCR were 60 Vbeta and 13 Jbeta primers. The method was immunoSEQ multiplex PCR; TCRdb's version includes in-frame clones alone and lacks a portion of them. Here the sample spans hundreds of thousands of clones, 70% to 85% being singletons. Material: PBMCs. This TCR came from a woman between 35 and 50 years old in good health and CMV-seronegative. The V and J genes are TRBV19 and TRBJ2-1; TRBD2 aligns across 8 bases. Written as DNA, the CDR3 is TGTGCCAGTAGTAATGGACGGGGGGGATTTAGTGAGCAGTTCTTC. It is translated as CASSNGRGGFSEQFF.